Presented here are 13 T cell receptor beta chains from one specimen sequenced in a study of cytomegalovirus exposure and HLA in healthy donors. The PCR ran on 60 Vbeta and 13 Jbeta primers. Assay used: immunoSEQ multiplex PCR; TCRdb lists only in-frame clones, some missing. Among roughly 140,000 clones, about 79% were seen once, and the ten largest hold around 2.5%. Sequenced: PBMCs. These receptors were collected from a male donor in good health and CMV-seronegative.

This clone has more than one count but fewer than ten. This chain links TRBV15 with TRBJ1-5; 10 positions match TRBD1. This CDR3 has 16 amino acids. The V segment lost 1 base and the J segment 1 base; nucleotides outside the gene matches: 1. CDR1 and CDR2 (germline): LNHNV, YYDKDF (reference sequence). CDR3 sequence (DNA): TGTGCCACCAGCAGAGGGACAGGGGGAAGCAATCAGCCCCAGCATTTT. Translated: CATSRGTGGSNQPQHF.

This clone was counted only a few times. The V gene is TRBV27, the J gene TRBJ2-7; D perhaps matches TRBD1 (6 bases). Trimming left V 4 bases short and J 7 bases short, with 14 bases between. CDR3 length: 13 residues. Germline CDR1 MNHEY, CDR2 SMNVEV (reference sequence). CDR3 region: CASSSVGAGEQYF. CDR3 DNA: TGTGCCAGCAGTTCTGTGGGGGCGGGTGAGCAGTACTTC.

This sequence joins TRBV30 and TRBJ2-3; the D gene is possibly TRBD2 (5 bases). There are 16 residues in the CDR3. Per germline, CDR1 GTSNPN and CDR2 SVGIG (reference sequence). V lost 4 bases and J 0 bases, leaving 17 bases between the germline ends. CDR3: CAWTSRRGTSTDTQYF. The CDR3 nucleotides are TGTGCCTGGACGTCTCGTCGGGGTACTAGCACAGATACGCAGTATTTT.

V usage is TRBV4-3 and J usage is TRBJ1-3, with D maybe TRBD1 (5 bases). This CDR3 is 16 amino acids long. The V and J ends lost 0 bases and 0 bases respectively, with 9 bases between them. Per the germline V gene, CDR1 is LGHNA and CDR2 is YSLEER. DNA for the CDR3: TGCGCCAGCAGCCAAGAGACAGTCGGCTCTGGAAACACCATATATTTT. Protein product: CASSQETVGSGNTIYF.

The chain recombines TRBV7-9 with TRBJ2-5, with D possibly matching TRBD2 (7 bases). The last part of the DNA fits TRBJ2-7 better; the J call may be wrong. The CDR3 consists of 13 residues. Germline values: CDR1 SEHNR, CDR2 FQNEAQ (reference sequence). CDR3 protein: CASSPRGAYEQYF. In DNA form, the CDR3 reads TGTGCCAGCAGCCCACGGGGGGCTTACGAGCAGTACTTC.

This chain uses TRBV5-6 with TRBJ2-3; TRBD1 matches at 7 bases. The V gene end was trimmed by 4 bases and the J gene end by 5 bases; junction bases not matched to a gene: 10. Looked up from germline, CDR1 is SGHDT and CDR2 is YYEEEE. The CDR3 has 15 amino acids. The CDR3 DNA reads TGTGCCAGCAGCCTCTACAGGGGATTAGGAGATACGCAGTATTTT. Amino acid sequence: CASSLYRGLGDTQYF.

The chain is built from TRBV4-3 and TRBJ2-7; D call uncertain. The CDR3 totals 13 residues. CDR1 is LGHNA and CDR2 is YSLEER in the germline V gene. Trimming cost V 0 bases and J 3 bases, with 6 bases left between them. CDR3 amino acids: CASSQDLNYEQYF. CDR3 sequence (DNA): TGCGCCAGCAGCCAAGATTTAAACTACGAGCAGTACTTC.

The gene calls are TRBV28 and TRBJ1-1; D gene unclear. V was clipped by 1 base and J by 8 bases, with 14 bases between them. Germline assignment: CDR1 MDHEN and CDR2 SYDVKM. The CDR3 loop spans 14 amino acids. The CDR3 DNA reads as TGTGCCAGCAGTTTATACTTCGACGGGAACGAAGCTTTCTTT. It translates to CASSLYFDGNEAFF.

As for this clone: A read error is likely, as this CDR3 ends without the conserved phenylalanine or tryptophan. No DNA is shown, since the ends of the CDR3 on it are uncertain; the CDR3 is the one TCRdb lists. The chain is built from TRBV7-7 and TRBJ2-7; the tabulated D call, TRBD1, remains unverified against the DNA. Germline V CDR1 and CDR2: SSHAT, FNYEAQ (reference sequence). Including both end residues, the CDR3 is 11 amino acids long. The CDR3 loop is CASSLNRTGGL.

This chain joins TRBV5-5 and TRBJ2-7, with D unresolved. V was pared by 2 bases and J by 6 bases, with 6 bases between. The CDR3 is 11 amino acids. Per the germline V gene, CDR1 is SGHKS and CDR2 is YYEKEE (reference sequence). CDR3 in DNA: TGTGCCAGCAGCTTTGAGTCCGAGCAGTACTTC. It codes for CASSFESEQYF.

V and J are TRBV14 and TRBJ1-1; D gene unclear. The V gene lost 1 base and the J gene lost 4 bases, with 16 bases spanning the gap. CDR3 length: 16 amino acids. Germline lookup yields CDR1 SGHDN and CDR2 FVKESK. The CDR3 bases are TGTGCCAGCAGCCAAGCTGGGTCGGGGTTAGTCACTGAAGCTTTCTTT. This sequence encodes CASSQAGSGLVTEAFF.

The rearrangement joins TRBV28 to TRBJ2-7; tentatively, D is TRBD2 (6 bases). V lost 2 bases and J 3 bases, leaving 14 bases between the germline ends. The CDR3 is 15 amino acids. CDR1 and CDR2 from the germline V gene are MDHEN and SYDVKM. The DNA for the CDR3 is TGTGCCAGCAGTTTAGCTTTGCGGGATGACTACGAGCAGTACTTC. This translates into CASSLALRDDYEQYF.

The CDR3 nucleotides read TGTGCCAGCAGCCCTGTGCTAGCGGGCACCTACGAGCAGTACTTC. Its translation: CASSPVLAGTYEQYF. This chain joins TRBV7-9 and TRBJ2-7; 8 bases are a match to TRBD2. V was pared by 5 bases and J by 2 bases, with 8 bases of the junction left unmatched. This CDR3 region has 15 residues. Germline CDR1 reads SEHNR; CDR2 reads FQNEAQ (reference sequence).